This T cell receptor (beta chain) came from a study of CD8+CD57+ T cells in acquired aplastic anemia. Study background: The sorted CD4+ and CD8+ cells yielded an average around 3 ug of DNA. Broader study findings: A set of around 30 CD8+ CDR3 sequences was shared between patients and controls, and these sequences appeared highly expressed in patients. Levels of CD8+ Simpson's diversity were not significantly distinct in patients versus controls.

TCR beta VDJ and CDR3 profiles were obtained from a genomic DNA template. TCRdb re-called the reads through MiXCR, storing one row per CDR3 protein. This table holds 400,000 to 450,000 distinct CDR3 sequences, 65% to 80% found once. This clonotype was picked up many times. Its antigen remains unknown. The sample consisted of sorted CD4+, CD8+, or CD8+CD57+ T cells (not recorded which) from PBMCs. This receptor was taken from a human donor in good health, serving as a control.

The CDR3 is CASSPSSGGATGELFF. In DNA form, the CDR3 reads TGTGCCAGCAGCCCCTCGAGCGGGGGGGCCACCGGGGAGCTGTTTTTT. The rearrangement links TRBV7-8 to TRBJ2-2; 10 bases are shared with TRBD2. CDR1 is SGHVS and CDR2 is FQNEAQ in the germline V gene. After removal of 5 bases from V and 4 bases from J, the junction contained 7 bases not matched to a gene. CDR3 length: 16 amino acids.